These 6 T cell receptor beta chains were all obtained from the same sample, sequenced in a study of regulatory T cells in long-lasting Graves disease. The sample's time point: newly diagnosed GD, antithyroid drugs for less than 3 months. RNA extracted from PBMCs served as the sequencing template. CDR3 regions were amplified by Arm-PCR using iRepertoire HTBI primers to build TCR beta libraries. One entry per CDR3 protein results from TCRdb running MiXCR on the multiplex PCR reads. This sample yields about 220,000 distinct CDR3 sequences, of which roughly 19% are seen a single time; about 12% belongs to the top ten. In addition, the sample was reused for a study of T cells in Graves' hyperthyroidism and ophthalmopathy.

The sequences come from peripheral blood mononuclear cells (PBMCs), collected at new diagnosis, from a patient treated with antithyroid drugs. These receptors all stem from a woman aged 25 to 39 with Graves disease.

This clonotype was seen repeatedly, ten times or more. This chain connects TRBV28 to TRBJ2-5; unclear D gene. V was pared by 8 bases and J by 0 bases, with 13 bases between. Germline lookup yields CDR1 MDHEN and CDR2 SYDVKM. The CDR3 runs 14 residues. CDR3 sequence reads: CASGSWADQETQYF. The CDR3 DNA reads TGTGCCAGCGGCTCTTGGGCGGACCAAGAGACCCAGTACTTC.

Comment on this clonotype: No conserved phenylalanine or tryptophan is present at the end of the CDR3, so a read error is the likely explanation. It is unclear where the CDR3 begins or ends on the DNA, so no DNA is shown, and the CDR3 is as TCRdb lists it. The chain employs TRBV7-9 and TRBJ1-1. The germline gives CDR1 SEHNR, CDR2 FQNEAQ (reference sequence). The CDR3 is 13 residues long, counting both termini. The CDR3 region is CASSPREYTEDFV.

The table lists this clonotype with many counts. Its ends do not fully match the called genes, so a read error is possible. The V and J genes are TRBV5-1 and TRBJ2-3, with 7 bases matching TRBD1. This CDR3 has 15 residues. The V gene's germline CDR1 is SGHRS and CDR2 YFSETQ. The CDR3 here is CASSSRDSRTDTQYF. In nucleotides, the CDR3 is TGTGCCAGCAGCTCCCGGGACAGCCGCACAGATACGCAGTATTTT.

This clonotype was seen at least ten times. The chain couples TRBV2 to TRBJ1-3; D is unresolved. The V gene's germline CDR1 is SNHLY and CDR2 FYNNEI. V lost 4 bases, J lost 0 bases, and 7 bases lay in between. The CDR3 contains 14 residues. The CDR3 here is CASSVQSSGNTIYF. In DNA form, the CDR3 reads TGTGCCAGCAGTGTCCAAAGCTCTGGAAACACCATATATTTT.

This clonotype has at least ten counts. The J gene is TRBJ2-4, the V gene TRBV5-8; D gene unclear. The CDR3 is made up of 15 amino acids. CDR1 and CDR2 (germline): SGHTS, YDEGEE. The V end was cut by 6 bases, the J end by 1 base, with 14 bases between. The CDR3 nucleotides read TGTGCCAGCATCCTGTTTTGGGGTGCCAAAAACATTCAGTACTTC. As protein: CASILFWGAKNIQYF.

The DNA for the CDR3 is TGTGCCAGCAGCGGACAGGGATTGAGGTACGAGCAGTACTTC. It is translated as CASSGQGLRYEQYF. The chain carries TRBV6-2 or TRBV6-3 and TRBJ2-7, with 8 bases aligning to TRBD1. Germline V lookup: CDR1 MNHEY, CDR2 SVGEGT. V lost 6 bases to trimming and J lost 4 bases; unmatched junction nucleotides: 8. This CDR3 is 14 amino acids long.